Below are 27 T cell receptor beta chains sequenced from a single sample in a study of T cell responses to AZD1222 COVID-19 vaccine. Produced via immunoSEQ multiplex PCR; TCRdb's table is partial and in-frame only. The top ten hold approximately 6.5% of the sample, which has 110,000 or so clones, around 89% seen once. The source material was peripheral blood, sampled 28 days after the second AZD1222 dose. These receptors originate from an adult who received the AZD1222 COVID-19 vaccine.

The rearrangement links TRBV6-5 to TRBJ2-2; no clear D gene. V was shortened by 8 bases and J by 4 bases, with 11 bases between the two germline ends. The germline V gene has CDR1 MNHEY and CDR2 SVGAGI. The CDR3 consists of 13 residues. The CDR3 spells CASGSQSTGELFF. DNA for the CDR3: TGTGCCAGCGGCTCACAGAGCACCGGGGAGCTGTTTTTT.

The gene calls are TRBV6-5 and TRBJ1-1; D ambiguous. Germline V gene lookup returns CDR1 MNHEY and CDR2 SVGAGI. V lost 6 bases to trimming and J lost 5 bases, with 10 bases between them. This CDR3 region has 12 residues. For the CDR3, the DNA is TGTGCCAGCAGGGGCGGACGGACTGAAGCTTTCTTT. Amino acids: CASRGGRTEAFF.

This chain connects TRBV7-2 to TRBJ1-1; TRBD1 matches at 9 bases. The CDR3 covers 13 residues. The V gene's germline CDR1 is SGHTA and CDR2 FQGNSA. V lost 5 bases and J lost 5; bases outside the gene matches: 3. CDR3 DNA: TGTGCCAGCAGCACAGGGGGCGGTACTGAAGCTTTCTTT. This gives the protein CASSTGGGTEAFF.

The chain is built from TRBV5-6 and TRBJ2-7; D uncertain. CDR3 length: 12 amino acids. Trimming took 7 bases from V and 3 from J, leaving 11 bases between them. Germline CDR1 reads SGHDT; CDR2 reads YYEEEE. The CDR3 nucleotides read TGTGCCAGCGGGATTGTGAGCTACGAGCAGTACTTC. This sequence encodes CASGIVSYEQYF.

The chain carries TRBV18 and TRBJ2-5; 7 bases line up with TRBD1. Germline V gives CDR1 KGHSH, CDR2 LQKENI. Trimming cost V 2 bases and J 4 bases; bases outside gene matches: 4. This CDR3 spans 14 amino acids. CDR3 in amino acids: CASSPTSGGETQYF. The CDR3 DNA reads TGTGCCAGCTCACCAACGTCAGGGGGAGAGACCCAGTACTTC. The complete variable domain, with remaining parts taken from reference TRBV18 and TRBJ2-5, reads NAGVMQNPRHLVRRRGQEARLRCSPMKGHSHVYWYRQLPEEGLKFMVYLQKENIIDESGMPKERFSAEFPKEGPSILRIQQVVRGDSAAYFCASSPTSGGETQYFGPGTRLLVL.

This chain connects TRBV11-1 to TRBJ1-6; D remains ambiguous. Germline V gene lookup returns CDR1 SGHAT and CDR2 FQDESV (reference sequence). The V gene lost 5 bases and the J gene lost 7 bases, with 9 bases spanning the gap. The length of the CDR3 is 13 residues. The CDR3 spells CASSMTSNSPLHF. The CDR3 DNA sequence: TGTGCCAGCAGCATGACATCAAATTCACCCCTCCACTTT.

The V gene is TRBV12-3 or TRBV12-4, the J gene TRBJ1-5; possibly TRBD1 for D (5 bases). Trimming stripped 6 bases from V and 2 bases from J, with 8 bases between. CDR3 length equals 13 residues. CDR3 sequence: CASRRGGNQPQHF. CDR3 bases: TGTGCCAGCAGGAGGGGAGGCAATCAGCCCCAGCATTTT.

The chain combines TRBV7-8 with TRBJ2-7; perhaps TRBD1 as D (5 bases). V gave up 4 bases and J gave up 4 bases, with 17 bases separating them. The V gene's germline CDR1 is SGHVS and CDR2 FQNEAQ. The CDR3 has 15 residues. The CDR3 is CASSSPQGNLYEQYF. CDR3 nucleotides: TGTGCCAGCAGCTCGCCCCAGGGCAATTTGTACGAGCAGTACTTC.

This sequence joins TRBV7-3 and TRBJ2-2; D not resolved. The germline V gene encodes CDR1 SGHTA and CDR2 FQGTGA. The V end lost 4 bases, the J end lost 6 bases, and 12 bases lay between the germline ends. This CDR3 has 14 residues. CDR3 sequence (DNA): TGTGCCAGCAGCTCTCGGGCCAGATCCGGGGAGCTGTTTTTT. Its translation: CASSSRARSGELFF. The full variable domain, with the rest looked up from reference TRBV7-3 and TRBJ2-2, is GAGVSQTPSNKVTEKGKYVELRCDPISGHTALYWYRQSLGQGPEFLIYFQGTGAADDSGLPNDRFFAVRPEGSVSTLKIQRTERGDSAVYLCASSSRARSGELFFGEGSRLTVL.

The chain joins TRBV27 to TRBJ1-6; D ambiguous. The germline V and J ends were trimmed by 6 bases and 0 bases, with 9 bases remaining between them. The V gene's germline CDR1 is MNHEY and CDR2 SMNVEV (reference sequence). The CDR3 covers 15 residues. CDR3 bases: TGTGCCAGCAGATTAGGTAGCTCCTATAATTCACCCCTCCACTTT. Residues: CASRLGSSYNSPLHF.

This chain uses TRBV19 with TRBJ2-7; D remains unclear. CDR1 LNHDA and CDR2 SQIVND come from the germline V gene (reference sequence). The V end was cut by 1 base, the J end by 1 base, with 8 bases between. The CDR3 has 14 residues. CDR3 in amino acids: CASSIGGRSYEQYF. The CDR3 DNA reads as TGTGCCAGTAGTATAGGTGGGCGATCCTACGAGCAGTACTTC. Full variable domain (outside the CDR3, taken from reference TRBV19 and TRBJ2-7): DGGITQSPKYLFRKEGQNVTLSCEQNLNHDAMYWYRQDPGQGLRLIYYSQIVNDFQKGDIAEGYSVSREKKESFPLTVTSAQKNPTAFYLCASSIGGRSYEQYFGPGTRLTVT.

The chain joins TRBV19 to TRBJ1-2; maybe TRBD1 (6 bases). Trimming took off 7 bases at V and 6 bases at J, with 15 bases between the two ends. From germline, CDR1 is LNHDA and CDR2 SQIVND (reference sequence). There are 13 residues in the CDR3. In nucleotides, the CDR3 is TGTGCCAGTACCCCCCGGACAGCTAATGGCTACACCTTC. Its protein product is CASTPRTANGYTF.

V gene TRBV27 combines with J gene TRBJ2-7; the D is unclear. Germline CDR1 and CDR2: MNHEY and SMNVEV (reference sequence). The V end lost 4 bases, the J end lost 1 base, and 8 bases lay between the germline ends. This CDR3 is 13 amino acids long. The CDR3: CASSSRPSYEQYF. The CDR3 DNA reads as TGTGCCAGCAGTTCCAGACCGTCCTACGAGCAGTACTTC.

The chain links TRBV3-1 (or the pseudogene TRBV3-2) to TRBJ2-5; D gene unclear. This CDR3 is 14 amino acids long. The V gene lost 3 bases and the J gene lost 2 bases, with 10 bases spanning the gap. Germline values: CDR1 LGHDT, CDR2 YNNKEL (reference sequence). CDR3 sequence: CASSHFSLQETQYF. The CDR3, as DNA: TGTGCCAGCAGCCATTTCTCTCTTCAAGAGACCCAGTACTTC.

V usage is TRBV6-5 and J usage is TRBJ1-2; D is ambiguous. The CDR3 has 12 amino acids. Germline CDR1 is MNHEY and CDR2 is SVGAGI. Deletions cut 6 bases from V and 4 bases from J, with 9 bases between. The CDR3 nucleotides read TGTGCCAGCAGCGAGATCCTCTATGGCTACACCTTC. Encoded protein: CASSEILYGYTF.

This clone was observed a few times. The chain links TRBV7-3 to TRBJ1-1; no clear D gene. CDR3 size: 15 residues. Between the trimmed V and J ends, which lost 3 bases and 4 bases, there was a span of 15 bases. CDR1 SGHTA and CDR2 FQGTGA come from the germline V gene. The CDR3 DNA is TGTGCCAGCAGCTTTTCTGGCGGCATTGGCACTGAAGCTTTCTTT. Its protein product is CASSFSGGIGTEAFF.

This chain connects TRBV6-5 to TRBJ1-6; D is undetermined. The CDR3 has 16 residues. Germline V gene data show CDR1 as MNHEY and CDR2 as SVGAGI. The V and J ends lost 0 bases and 7 bases respectively, with 13 bases between them. The CDR3 is CASSYSPMLINSPLHF. The DNA for the CDR3 is TGTGCCAGCAGTTACTCCCCGATGTTAATAAATTCACCCCTCCACTTT.

V is TRBV18 and J is TRBJ1-5, with TRBD1 as a possible D gene (5 bases). CDR1 and CDR2 from the germline V gene are KGHSH and LQKENI. V lost 3 bases, J lost 4 bases, and 16 bases lay in between. The CDR3 covers 16 residues. The CDR3 reads CASSPARGVGNQPQHF. The DNA for the CDR3 is TGTGCCAGCTCACCCGCTAGGGGAGTCGGGAATCAGCCCCAGCATTTT. The full variable domain, with the rest looked up from reference TRBV18 and TRBJ1-5, is NAGVMQNPRHLVRRRGQEARLRCSPMKGHSHVYWYRQLPEEGLKFMVYLQKENIIDESGMPKERFSAEFPKEGPSILRIQQVVRGDSAAYFCASSPARGVGNQPQHFGDGTRLSIL.

The J gene is TRBJ1-2, the V gene TRBV18; the match to TRBD1 covers 7 bases. J lost 7 bases, V lost 0 bases, and 11 bases had no gene match. The CDR3 consists of 16 residues. Germline values: CDR1 KGHSH, CDR2 LQKENI. The CDR3: CASSPPGGGGLSGYTF. CDR3 nucleotides: TGTGCCAGCTCACCACCTGGTGGAGGGGGCTTGAGTGGCTACACCTTC.

The chain uses TRBV27 and TRBJ1-6; no reliable D call. V lost 6 bases and J lost 0, with 15 bases in between. The CDR3 is 17 residues long. The germline CDR1 and CDR2 sequences are MNHEY and SMNVEV (reference sequence). CDR3 in DNA: TGTGCCAGCAGATCCGACACATGGGACTCCTATAATTCACCCCTCCACTTT. Translation: CASRSDTWDSYNSPLHF.

This clone has only a few counts. The rearrangement uses TRBV18 and TRBJ1-1; D remains ambiguous. This CDR3 spans 12 amino acids. V was shortened by 4 bases and J by 5 bases, with 8 bases between the two germline ends. In germline, CDR1 is KGHSH, CDR2 LQKENI. The CDR3 is CASSQQKTEAFF. The CDR3 nucleotides read TGTGCCAGCTCACAACAGAAAACTGAAGCTTTCTTT.

J is TRBJ1-4 and V is TRBV24-1; unclear D gene. The CDR3 sequence is 13 residues long. The V gene lost 4 bases and the J gene lost 5 bases, with 7 bases spanning the gap. CDR1 KGHDR and CDR2 SFDVKD come from the germline V gene. CDR3 nucleotide sequence: TGTGCCACCAGTGAATCAAGGAATGAAAAACTGTTTTTT. Its translation is CATSESRNEKLFF.

The CDR3 DNA follows: TGTGCCAGCAGCCGCCGACCGACTGAAGCTTTCTTT. Protein: CASSRRPTEAFF. The V and J genes are TRBV5-6 and TRBJ1-1; D is uncertain. V lost 4 bases and J lost 5, with 9 bases in between. Germline-derived CDR1 and CDR2 are SGHDT and YYEEEE. There are 12 residues in the CDR3.

The V gene is TRBV7-2, the J gene TRBJ2-7; D assignment may be TRBD1 or TRBD2 (6 bases each). Trimming left V 6 bases short and J 4 bases short, with 16 bases between. The CDR3 runs to 14 residues. In germline, CDR1 is SGHTA, CDR2 FQGNSA. CDR3 nucleotides: TGTGCCAGCAGACCTGGGGGGCAGGGTTACGAGCAGTACTTC. Translated, it gives CASRPGGQGYEQYF.

The rearrangement joins TRBV5-1 to TRBJ2-3, with 8 bases fitting TRBD2. With 1 base clipped from V and 1 base from J, the junction kept 8 bases outside the gene matches. The CDR3 spans 17 residues. The germline V gene encodes CDR1 SGHRS and CDR2 YFSETQ. The CDR3: CASSLWSSGGRTDTQYF. In nucleotides, the CDR3 is TGCGCCAGCAGCTTGTGGTCCAGCGGGGGCCGCACAGATACGCAGTATTTT.

CDR3 loop: CASSQDRLAVVQETQYF. DNA for the CDR3: TGCGCCAGCAGCCAAGATAGACTAGCTGTGGTTCAAGAGACCCAGTACTTC. The chain combines TRBV4-1 with TRBJ2-5; 7 bases line up with TRBD2. Germline trimming cut 0 bases from V and 2 bases from J; bases unmatched to any gene: 9. In germline, CDR1 is MGHRA, CDR2 YSYEKL. This CDR3 comprises 17 residues.

The genes are TRBV18 and TRBJ2-7; D is tentatively TRBD1 or TRBD2 (6 bases each). The CDR3 runs 14 residues. CDR1 is KGHSH, CDR2 LQKENI, per germline. The V and J ends lost 6 bases and 3 bases respectively, with 15 bases between them. As DNA, the CDR3 is TGTGCCAGCTCCGGGGGCCAGGGGAGCTACGAGCAGTACTTC. This encodes CASSGGQGSYEQYF. Combining the CDR3 with reference TRBV18 and TRBJ2-7 gives the whole variable domain NAGVMQNPRHLVRRRGQEARLRCSPMKGHSHVYWYRQLPEEGLKFMVYLQKENIIDESGMPKERFSAEFPKEGPSILRIQQVVRGDSAAYFCASSGGQGSYEQYFGPGTRLTVT.